A selection of T cell receptor beta chains follows, all from one sample in a study of T cell responses to AZD1222 COVID-19 vaccine. This table comes from immunoSEQ multiplex PCR, and its TCRdb copy is limited to in-frame clones, with some not included. The sample carries hundreds of thousands of clones, roughly 91% recorded once. The sample here was peripheral blood, taken on day 0 of MenACWY control vaccination. The receptors shown here come from an adult in good health. CDR3s include the opening cysteine and the closing phenylalanine or tryptophan. A D gene is named only where the DNA matches it firmly. Size is omitted from some rows. Given values are once, few, many or a class for expanded clones.

cdr3_nt	cdr3_aa	clone_size	d_call	v_call	j_call
TGTGCCAGCAGCTCCCTTAATGGAGGGCAGTATTTT	CASSSLNGGQYF	-	-	TRBV7-2	TRBJ2-3
TGTGCCAGCAGTTACCCCGGGACTCCCTACGAGCAGTACTTC	CASSYPGTPYEQYF	-	-	TRBV6-5	TRBJ2-7
TGTGCCAGTAGTATCCTCGGGGACAGGGGATCCTATAATTCACCCCTCCACTTT	CASSILGDRGSYNSPLHF	-	TRBD1	TRBV19	TRBJ1-6
TGTGCCAGCAGCAGACAGCGGACGGGCTCTGGAAACACCATATATTTT	CASSRQRTGSGNTIYF	-	-	TRBV7-2	TRBJ1-3
TGCGCCAGCAGCCGGGAGGGACAGGGGGCGCGTGAGCAGTACTTC	CASSREGQGAREQYF	-	TRBD1	TRBV4-1	TRBJ2-7
TGTGCCAGTAGTAACCGGGACAGCTATGGCTACACCTTC	CASSNRDSYGYTF	-	TRBD1	TRBV19	TRBJ1-2
TGTGCCAGCAGACGGGACAGGGTAGGAACTGAAGCTTTCTTT	CASRRDRVGTEAFF	-	TRBD1	TRBV28	TRBJ1-1
TGTGCCAGCAGCTTGGCCGCCGGGAGAACTGAAGCTTTCTTT	CASSLAAGRTEAFF	-	-	TRBV5-6	TRBJ1-1
TGTGCCAGCAGTGAAGCGCATTCGGGCCTCGGCACCGGGGAGCTGTTTTTT	CASSEAHSGLGTGELFF	-	-	TRBV6-1	TRBJ2-2
TGTGCCAGCAGCGCGGGAGCCCAGGGCTATGGCTACACCTTC	CASSAGAQGYGYTF	-	-	TRBV5-5	TRBJ1-2
TGTGCCAGCAGCTTGGGGGTCTCTTTTCCCGGCACAGATACGCAGTATTTT	CASSLGVSFPGTDTQYF	-	-	TRBV5-4	TRBJ2-3
TGTGCCAGCAGCCCACTGTGGAGTGGGACCTATAATTCACCCCTCCACTTT	CASSPLWSGTYNSPLHF	-	-	TRBV27	TRBJ1-6
TGTGCCTGGAGTGCCGTCGGGTCAACCACGGGGGCTTTCTTT	CAWSAVGSTTGAFF	-	-	TRBV30	TRBJ1-1
TGTGCCAGCAGCGTAGAGGGAGTTATGAACACTGAAGCTTTCTTT	CASSVEGVMNTEAFF	-	-	TRBV9	TRBJ1-1
TGTGCCAGCGGGACATATCAGCCCCAGCATTTT	CASGTYQPQHF	-	-	TRBV6-5	TRBJ1-5
TGTGCCAGCAGAATCCGACCCGAACGCACCTACGAGCAGTACTTC	CASRIRPERTYEQYF	few	-	TRBV6-5	TRBJ2-7
TGTGCCAGTAGCAGAGGGACAGGGGGTGGGAATGAGCAGTTCTTC	CASSRGTGGGNEQFF	-	TRBD1	TRBV19	TRBJ2-1
TGTGCCAGCAGTCAGAAGCGGCTAGCCAAAAACATTCAGTACTTC	CASSQKRLAKNIQYF	-	-	TRBV7-9	TRBJ2-4
TGCAGCGTTGTACAGGGTCCGGTGGGCACAGATACGCAGTATTTT	CSVVQGPVGTDTQYF	-	-	TRBV29-1	TRBJ2-3
TGTGCCAGTAGCCGAGGACAGGGCCGTAGCAATCAGCCCCAGCATTTT	CASSRGQGRSNQPQHF	-	TRBD1	TRBV19	TRBJ1-5
TGTGCCAGCAGTCCCCAGGGCGGCACCTCCTACGAGCAGTACTTC	CASSPQGGTSYEQYF	few	-	TRBV27	TRBJ2-7
TGTGCCAGCAGCCCCGACAGGGTGGGTCAGCCCCAGCATTTT	CASSPDRVGQPQHF	-	TRBD1	TRBV2	TRBJ1-5
TGTGCCAGCAGCGTAGATGGGAGCAATCAGCCCCAGCATTTT	CASSVDGSNQPQHF	-	-	TRBV9	TRBJ1-5
TGTGCCAGCAGCTTGGGAGCAGGGGGGGACACTGAAGCTTTCTTT	CASSLGAGGDTEAFF	-	TRBD1	TRBV5-8	TRBJ1-1
TGTGCCAGCAGTTACTTGGGCGGGGAAGAGGAAAAACTGTTTTTT	CASSYLGGEEEKLFF	-	-	TRBV6-5	TRBJ1-4
TGTGCCTGGAGGAGGCCTGCAACTAATGAAAAACTGTTTTTT	CAWRRPATNEKLFF	-	-	TRBV30	TRBJ1-4
TGCGCCAGCAGCTTGGCAGGGGGCCCTGAAGCTTTCTTT	CASSLAGGPEAFF	-	TRBD1	TRBV5-1	TRBJ1-1
TGTGCCAGCAGGCTGACTAGCGGGGGCGAGCAGTACTTC	CASRLTSGGEQYF	-	TRBD2	TRBV2	TRBJ2-7
TGTGCCACCAGTGATCCGACAAGTACGAGAGCTTTCTTT	CATSDPTSTRAFF	-	-	TRBV24-1	TRBJ1-1
TGTGCCAGCAGCAAAGACCAAGGGGGAAGGACATTTCAGCCCCAGCATTTT	CASSKDQGGRTFQPQHF	-	-	TRBV21-1	TRBJ1-5
TGTGCCAGTAGTATAGGGTGGGACACCGGGGAGCTGTTTTTT	CASSIGWDTGELFF	-	-	TRBV19	TRBJ2-2
TGTGCCACCAGCAGAGACGGATACACTGAAGCTTTCTTT	CATSRDGYTEAFF	-	-	TRBV15	TRBJ1-1
TGTGCCAGCAGCTTGGGGACAGGGTTACGCTTAAACGGAAACACCATATATTTT	CASSLGTGLRLNGNTIYF	once	TRBD1	TRBV7-8	TRBJ1-3
TGTGCCAGCAGGCCGGGACAGGGGGTACCATCCTACGAGCAGTACTTC	CASRPGQGVPSYEQYF	-	TRBD1	TRBV27	TRBJ2-7
TGTGCCAGCAGCACGGGGTCCTACAATGAGCAGTTCTTC	CASSTGSYNEQFF	-	-	TRBV7-3	TRBJ2-1
TGTGCCAGCAGCCAAGATATATGGGCGGAATGGCACTCTGGAAACACCATATATTTT	CASSQDIWAEWHSGNTIYF	once	-	TRBV3-1/TRBV3-2	TRBJ1-3
TGTGCCAGCAGTTTTTTCGGTGGTACTGAAGCTTTCTTT	CASSFFGGTEAFF	once	-	TRBV12-3/TRBV12-4	TRBJ1-1
TGTGCCAGTGCAGACAGGGTCGGCTACACCTTC	CASADRVGYTF	few	TRBD1	TRBV19	TRBJ1-2
TGTGCCAGCAGTTTTCGGTCCGCGGGGTTATCGAACACCGGGGAGCTGTTTTTT	CASSFRSAGLSNTGELFF	-	-	TRBV27	TRBJ2-2
TGTGCCACCAGTGGATTTAGCGGGGGCACCACCTACGAGCAGTACTTC	CATSGFSGGTTYEQYF	-	TRBD2	TRBV24-1	TRBJ2-7
TGTGCCTGGAGTATAACCGCCACTGAAGCTTTCTTT	CAWSITATEAFF	-	-	TRBV30	TRBJ1-1
TGTGCCAGCAGTTACTTCGGGACCTCTGGGAATCAGCCCCAGCATTTT	CASSYFGTSGNQPQHF	-	-	TRBV6-6	TRBJ1-5
TGCGCCAGCAGCGTGGGACTAGCGGGGGGGAAGAACACAGATACGCAGTATTTT	CASSVGLAGGKNTDTQYF	-	TRBD2	TRBV5-1	TRBJ2-3
TGTGCCTGGAGTGGGGACAGGTATCAGCCCCAGCATTTT	CAWSGDRYQPQHF	-	TRBD1	TRBV30	TRBJ1-5
TGTGCCAGCAGCGACCTTGGGACTACTAGCACAGATACGCAGTATTTT	CASSDLGTTSTDTQYF	-	TRBD2	TRBV7-6	TRBJ2-3
TGTGCCACCTGGGACAGGGGGTTGTCTGAAGCTTTCTTT	CATWDRGLSEAFF	-	TRBD1	TRBV19	TRBJ1-1
TGTGCCAGCAGCTTGGGTCTGTACACCGGGGAGCTGTTTTTT	CASSLGLYTGELFF	-	-	TRBV7-2	TRBJ2-2